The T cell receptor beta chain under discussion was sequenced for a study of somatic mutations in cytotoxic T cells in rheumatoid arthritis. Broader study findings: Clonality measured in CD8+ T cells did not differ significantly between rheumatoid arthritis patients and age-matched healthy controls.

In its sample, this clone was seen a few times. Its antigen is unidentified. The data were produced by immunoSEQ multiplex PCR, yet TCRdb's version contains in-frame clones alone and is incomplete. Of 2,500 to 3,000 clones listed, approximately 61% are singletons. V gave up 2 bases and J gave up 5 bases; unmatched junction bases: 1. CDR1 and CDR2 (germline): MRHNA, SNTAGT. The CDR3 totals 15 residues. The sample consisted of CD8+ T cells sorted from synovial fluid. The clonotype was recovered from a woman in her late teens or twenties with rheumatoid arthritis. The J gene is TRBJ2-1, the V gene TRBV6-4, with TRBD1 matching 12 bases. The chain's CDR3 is CASSDGTGGHNEQFF. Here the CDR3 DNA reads TGTGCCAGCAGTGACGGGACAGGGGGCCACAATGAGCAGTTCTTC.